A selection of T cell receptor beta chains follows, all from one sample in a study of blood T cell repertoires in COVID-19. Assay: immunoSEQ multiplex PCR; the TCRdb copy retains only in-frame clones and omits some. The sample contains approximately 390,000 clones, nearly 90% of which appear only once. The sample consisted of peripheral blood. Receptor source: a man aged 18 to 30 with active or convalescent COVID-19. Both conserved end residues are part of each CDR3. A D gene is named only where the DNA matches it firmly. Only part of the rows carry a size: once, few, many, or a class if the clone is expanded.

cdr3_aa	cdr3_nt	d_call	cdr3_length	clone_size	v_call	j_call
CARSLVWRTLETQYF	TGTGCCAGAAGCTTAGTTTGGCGGACTTTGGAGACCCAGTACTTC	NA	15	NA	TRBV7-5	TRBJ2-5
CASSYRGYTEAFF	TGTGCCAGCAGTTATAGAGGGTACACTGAAGCTTTCTTT	NA	13	NA	TRBV6-5	TRBJ1-1
CASSRRRGGGGELFF	TGTGCCAGCAGCCGAAGGAGGGGAGGAGGCGGGGAGCTGTTTTTT	NA	15	once	TRBV5-6	TRBJ2-2
CASSPPGQVHEQYF	TGTGCCAGCAGTCCACCGGGACAGGTCCACGAGCAGTACTTC	TRBD1	14	NA	TRBV28	TRBJ2-7
CASSQEAGGPGDTQYF	TGCGCCAGCAGCCAGGAAGCGGGAGGGCCGGGAGATACGCAGTATTTT	TRBD2	16	once	TRBV4-1	TRBJ2-3
CASSLPLGDEQFF	TGTGCCAGCAGCTTACCTCTAGGGGATGAGCAGTTCTTC	NA	13	NA	TRBV7-9	TRBJ2-1
CATSRVLTDTGELFF	TGTGCCACCAGCAGAGTTTTGACAGACACCGGGGAGCTGTTTTTT	NA	15	NA	TRBV15	TRBJ2-2
CASSSPRGARKKLFF	TGTGCCAGCAGTTCTCCCCGGGGGGCGCGGAAAAAACTGTTTTTT	NA	15	NA	TRBV7-2	TRBJ1-4
CASSLVASGGEETQYF	TGCGCCAGCAGCTTGGTTGCTAGCGGGGGGGAAGAGACCCAGTACTTC	TRBD2	16	once	TRBV5-1	TRBJ2-5
CATSTRQKKGDTQYF	TGTGCCACCAGCACCAGACAGAAGAAGGGGGATACGCAGTATTTT	NA	15	once	TRBV15	TRBJ2-3
CASSLGQGRPPDTQYF	TGTGCTAGCAGCTTAGGCCAGGGCAGACCACCAGATACGCAGTATTTT	NA	16	NA	TRBV7-7	TRBJ2-3
CASSHPARALATNEKLFF	TGCGCCAGCAGCCATCCGGCCAGGGCCCTTGCAACTAATGAAAAACTGTTTTTT	NA	18	NA	TRBV4-1	TRBJ1-4
CASSLVRYEQYF	TGTGCCAGCAGTTTAGTCAGGTACGAGCAGTACTTC	NA	12	NA	TRBV28	TRBJ2-7
CASSPGGLIWGYTF	TGTGCCAGCTCACCAGGGGGCCTGATCTGGGGCTACACCTTC	NA	14	NA	TRBV18	TRBJ1-2
CASGRMQGSGYTF	TGTGCCAGCGGCCGGATGCAGGGGTCCGGCTACACCTTC	NA	13	NA	TRBV12-3/TRBV12-4	TRBJ1-2
CASSQDGASSGANVLTF	TGCGCCAGCAGCCAAGATGGGGCCTCCTCTGGGGCCAACGTCCTGACTTTC	NA	17	NA	TRBV4-3	TRBJ2-6
CASSYSNGGVTEAFF	TGTGCCAGCAGTTACTCAAACGGGGGGGTAACTGAAGCTTTCTTT	NA	15	NA	TRBV6-5	TRBJ1-1
CASSPTSGSYNEQFF	TGTGCCAGCTCACCCACTAGCGGGAGTTACAATGAGCAGTTCTTC	TRBD2	15	NA	TRBV18	TRBJ2-1
CASTPGGAYTEAFF	TGTGCCAGCACCCCAGGGGGCGCGTACACTGAAGCTTTCTTT	TRBD1	14	once	TRBV6-5	TRBJ1-1
CASNQTPLRTEAFF	TGTGCCAGTAATCAAACCCCACTGAGAACTGAAGCTTTCTTT	NA	14	NA	TRBV19	TRBJ1-1
CASSQARGANYGYTF	TGTGCCAGCAGCCAAGCACGGGGGGCAAACTATGGCTACACCTTC	NA	15	few	TRBV3-1/TRBV3-2	TRBJ1-2
CASSSDRGLDTIYF	TGTGCCAGCAGTTCCGATCGAGGGCTGGACACCATATATTTT	NA	14	NA	TRBV6-5	TRBJ1-3
CATSDTGLADKKSYNEQFF	TGTGCCACCAGTGACACGGGACTAGCGGACAAAAAATCCTACAATGAGCAGTTCTTC	TRBD2	19	NA	TRBV24-1	TRBJ2-1
CASRTGGPSPLHF	TGTGCCAGCAGGACAGGGGGCCCTTCACCCCTCCACTTT	TRBD1	13	NA	TRBV28	TRBJ1-6
CASSYPDRDYEQYF	TGTGCCAGCAGTTACCCCGACAGGGACTACGAGCAGTACTTC	TRBD1	14	few	TRBV6-6	TRBJ2-7
CASSFYQGGLSKNIQYF	TGTGCCAGCAGCTTCTATCAGGGGGGCCTTTCTAAGAACATTCAGTACTTC	NA	17	NA	TRBV7-2	TRBJ2-4
CAIRQGGDQPQHF	TGTGCCATCAGGCAGGGAGGGGATCAGCCCCAGCATTTT	NA	13	NA	TRBV10-3	TRBJ1-5
CASSIGGQGLNQPQHF	TGTGCCAGTAGTATAGGGGGACAGGGGTTAAATCAGCCCCAGCATTTT	TRBD1	16	NA	TRBV19	TRBJ1-5
CASSPDRVGQPQHF	TGTGCCAGCAGTCCTGACAGGGTAGGTCAGCCCCAGCATTTT	TRBD1	14	NA	TRBV2	TRBJ1-5
CATGTGREDQPQHF	TGTGCCACGGGGACTGGCAGGGAGGATCAGCCCCAGCATTTT	NA	14	NA	TRBV15	TRBJ1-5
CASSSGSPLHF	TGTGCCAGCTCATCGGGATCACCCCTCCACTTT	NA	11	NA	TRBV11-2	TRBJ1-6
CASSQDRLAAYEQYF	TGCGCCAGCAGCCAAGATCGTCTAGCGGCCTACGAGCAGTACTTC	TRBD2	15	once	TRBV4-3	TRBJ2-7
CASRNPDRARNTIYF	TGTGCCAGCAGAAACCCTGACAGGGCTAGAAACACCATATATTTT	TRBD1	15	NA	TRBV6-5	TRBJ1-3
CASSPLQGKNTEAFF	TGTGCCAGCAGTCCACTACAGGGGAAGAACACTGAAGCTTTCTTT	TRBD1	15	NA	TRBV28	TRBJ1-1
CATYRAENYGYTF	TGTGCCACATACCGCGCGGAGAACTATGGCTACACCTTC	NA	13	NA	TRBV28	TRBJ1-2
CASSLGGAYTDTQYF	TGTGCCAGCAGTTTGGGGGGGGCCTACACAGATACGCAGTATTTT	NA	15	NA	TRBV6-2/TRBV6-3	TRBJ2-3
CASSVTGVNTEAFF	TGTGCCAGCAGCGTAACAGGGGTTAACACTGAAGCTTTCTTT	TRBD1	14	NA	TRBV5-6	TRBJ1-1
CASSVNSYVGELFF	TGTGCCAGCAGCGTGAACAGTTACGTCGGGGAGCTGTTTTTT	NA	14	NA	TRBV9	TRBJ2-2
CASSPDSGSGETQYF	TGTGCCAGTAGTCCAGATAGCGGGAGCGGAGAGACCCAGTACTTC	TRBD2	15	NA	TRBV19	TRBJ2-5
CASRKRTAPSFSTEAFF	TGTGCCAGCCGAAAAAGGACAGCGCCTAGTTTTAGCACTGAAGCTTTCTTT	NA	17	once	TRBV21-1	TRBJ1-1
CASSLDLAENTGELFF	TGTGCCAGCAGCTTAGATCTAGCGGAGAACACCGGGGAGCTGTTTTTT	TRBD2	16	NA	TRBV7-6	TRBJ2-2
CASSPAGYTGELFF	TGTGCCAGCAGCCCAGCGGGATACACCGGGGAGCTGTTTTTT	TRBD2	14	few	TRBV7-2	TRBJ2-2
CASSPGRLGETQYF	TGTGCCAGCAGCCCCGGCCGTCTAGGAGAGACCCAGTACTTC	NA	14	NA	TRBV5-6	TRBJ2-5
CAISAAGVYEQYF	TGTGCCATCAGTGCAGCGGGGGTCTACGAGCAGTACTTC	TRBD2	13	NA	TRBV10-3	TRBJ2-7
CASSRTGDISYEQYF	TGTGCCAGCAGCCGGACGGGGGATATTTCCTACGAGCAGTACTTC	NA	15	once	TRBV5-4	TRBJ2-7
CASSGTGYNQPQHF	TGTGCCAGCTCTGGGACAGGGTACAATCAGCCCCAGCATTTT	TRBD1	14	NA	TRBV28	TRBJ1-5
CATSDLRDYNEQFF	TGTGCCACCAGTGATCTCCGGGATTACAATGAGCAGTTCTTC	NA	14	NA	TRBV24-1	TRBJ2-1
CASRQGGQPQHF	TGTGCCAGTCGACAGGGCGGTCAGCCCCAGCATTTT	TRBD1	12	NA	TRBV19	TRBJ1-5
CASTSGGYEQYF	TGTGCCAGTACTAGCGGGGGCTACGAGCAGTACTTC	TRBD2	12	NA	TRBV7-2	TRBJ2-7
CASSLDRKEEKLFF	TGTGCCAGCAGCTTGGACAGGAAAGAGGAAAAACTGTTTTTT	TRBD1	14	NA	TRBV3-1/TRBV3-2	TRBJ1-4
CASNLGTGRTEAFF	TGTGCCAGCAACTTGGGGACAGGGAGGACTGAAGCTTTCTTT	TRBD1	14	once	TRBV7-2	TRBJ1-1